The clone carrying this TCR beta chain was seen once. Its antigen is not known. The data were produced by immunoSEQ multiplex PCR, yet TCRdb's version contains in-frame clones alone and is incomplete. This table has more than 70,000 clones, around 86% appearing once. CDR3 length equals 11 residues. CDR1 and CDR2 from the germline V gene are SQVTM and ANQGSEA. Trimming cost V 3 bases and J 8 bases, with 9 bases left between them. The data were obtained in a study of identifying expanded T cells in peripheral blood. Collection occurred without any documented infections or immune events in donors. Study-level points and caveats: Variance in clone template counts between roughly two-week samples significantly increased with total template count across all healthy donors. Roughly 1.2 clones differed between technical replicates, versus about 15 and 19 over time.

The V gene is TRBV29-1, the J gene TRBJ2-3; D perhaps matches TRBD2 (5 bases). This clonotype was obtained from a person between 18 and 69 years old in good health. The sequencing sample was made of blood. The CDR3 sequence is CSVDGDVTQYF. As DNA, the CDR3 is TGCAGCGTTGACGGGGATGTTACGCAGTATTTT.